These 25 T cell receptor beta chains were all obtained from the same sample, sequenced in a study of shared clonotypes between healthy human individuals. CD45RO negativity and positive selection for CCR7 defined naive CD8 cells, a population that excluded terminally differentiated effector memory CD45RA+ cells. Measured with immunoSEQ multiplex PCR; TCRdb has only the in-frame clones, and not every one. The sample has a few million clones, around 93% seen once. The sample taken for sequencing was naive CD8+ T cells from PBMCs. The origin of the receptors is a man between 18 and 35 years old in good health. Some clones in this sample may be carry-over from other donors' samples.

The J gene is TRBJ2-1, the V gene TRBV9, with 8 positions matching TRBD2. This CDR3 is 14 amino acids long. The V segment lost 1 base and the J segment 8 bases; nucleotides outside the gene matches: 5. CDR1 SGDLS and CDR2 YYNGEE come from the germline V gene. The CDR3 region is CASSVSGSFHEQFF. In DNA, the CDR3 is TGTGCCAGCAGCGTAAGCGGGAGCTTTCATGAGCAGTTCTTC.

The genes are TRBV5-5 and TRBJ2-7; 12 positions agree with TRBD1. This CDR3 has 15 residues. CDR1 and CDR2 from the germline V gene are SGHKS and YYEKEE (reference sequence). V lost 6 bases, J lost 4 bases, and 8 bases stayed unmatched. The CDR3 sequence: CASTLGTGGFYEQYF. In DNA form, the CDR3 reads TGTGCCAGCACCCTAGGGACAGGGGGCTTTTACGAGCAGTACTTC. Full variable domain (remainder filled in from reference TRBV5-5 and TRBJ2-7): DAGVTQSPTHLIKTRGQQVTLRCSPISGHKSVSWYQQVLGQGPQFIFQYYEKEERGRGNFPDRFSARQFPNYSSELNVNALLLGDSALYLCASTLGTGGFYEQYFGPGTRLTVT.

The chain combines TRBV10-1 with TRBJ2-1, with a possible D match to TRBD2 (5 bases). The CDR3 runs to 14 residues. Trimming took off 1 base at V and 6 bases at J, with 10 bases between the two ends. Germline assignment: CDR1 WNHNN and CDR2 SYGVQD (reference sequence). The CDR3 here is CASSEYRGANEQFF. As DNA, the CDR3 is TGCGCCAGCAGTGAGTATCGGGGTGCCAATGAGCAGTTCTTC.

The gene calls are TRBV2 and TRBJ2-1; D is tentatively TRBD1 or TRBD2 (5 bases each). Germline loops: CDR1 SNHLY, CDR2 FYNNEI. Trimming left V 8 bases short and J 8 bases short, with 25 bases between. The CDR3 has 16 residues. The CDR3 sequence: CASVTRPGTTDDEQFF. The CDR3 nucleotides read TGTGCCAGCGTTACCCGACCCGGGACGACGGACGATGAGCAGTTCTTC.

The CDR3 loop reads CASSRDRFVEQFF. For the CDR3, the DNA is TGTGCCAGCAGCCGGGACAGGTTTGTTGAGCAGTTCTTC. The chain is built from TRBV7-9 and TRBJ2-1, with 8 positions matching TRBD1. Per the germline V gene, CDR1 is SEHNR and CDR2 is FQNEAQ (reference sequence). The CDR3 is 13 amino acids. V shed 5 bases, J shed 9 bases, and the junction held 6 bases outside the gene matches.

The rearrangement uses TRBV5-1 and TRBJ2-7; TRBD2 agrees at 8 bases. The CDR3 spans 15 residues. Trimming cost V 0 bases and J 6 bases; bases outside gene matches: 8. Germline lookup yields CDR1 SGHRS and CDR2 YFSETQ. In DNA, the CDR3 is TGCGCCAGCAGCTTGGTTGCGGGAGGAGCGAGCGAGCAGTACTTC. It is translated as CASSLVAGGASEQYF.

This clone was picked up one time. The V and J genes are TRBV9 and TRBJ2-7, with 7 bases fitting TRBD2. Germline lookup yields CDR1 SGDLS and CDR2 YYNGEE. This CDR3 spans 15 amino acids. Trimming cost V 0 bases and J 3 bases; bases outside gene matches: 6. CDR3 in DNA: TGTGCCAGCAGCGTAGATGGCGGGAGTCTCTACGAGCAGTACTTC. Translation gives CASSVDGGSLYEQYF.

The chain joins TRBV27 to TRBJ2-2, with D perhaps TRBD1 (5 bases). The CDR3 spans 18 residues. Germline CDR1 and CDR2: MNHEY and SMNVEV (reference sequence). Trimming left V 5 bases short and J 4 bases short, with 23 bases between. CDR3 region: CASSPTPPTAWGTGELFF. CDR3 in DNA: TGTGCCAGCAGTCCCACCCCTCCGACAGCGTGGGGCACCGGGGAGCTGTTTTTT.

The V gene is TRBV7-8, the J gene TRBJ2-1; no definite D call. This CDR3 spans 14 amino acids. Germline values: CDR1 SGHVS, CDR2 FQNEAQ. Trimming removed 5 bases from V and 10 bases from J, with 18 bases in between. The CDR3 loop reads CASSPKARINEQFF. Here the CDR3 DNA reads TGTGCCAGCAGCCCGAAGGCAAGGATCAACGAGCAGTTCTTC.

The chain joins TRBV11-3 to TRBJ2-1, with 7 bases identical to TRBD2. Germline CDR1 SGHNT, CDR2 YENEEA. Trimming took 2 bases from V and 2 from J; bases not matched to a gene: 6. The CDR3 has 16 residues. The CDR3 region is CASSLSSAGAYNEQFF. The CDR3 nucleotides read TGTGCCAGCAGCTTATCCTCGGCGGGAGCCTACAATGAGCAGTTCTTC.

On this clone itself: The same CDR3 also results from other DNA sequences found in this sample. The rearrangement links TRBV19 to TRBJ2-7; 12 nucleotides line up with TRBD1. The V segment lost 4 bases and the J segment 3 bases; nucleotides outside the gene matches: 4. Germline V CDR1 and CDR2: LNHDA, SQIVND (reference sequence). This CDR3 is 15 amino acids long. CDR3 bases: TGTGCCAGTAGTAGGGGACAGGGGGCTTTCTACGAGCAGTACTTC. Translated, it gives CASSRGQGAFYEQYF.

This chain uses TRBV4-2 with TRBJ2-5; TRBD1 might be the D (5 bases). Per germline, CDR1 LGHNA and CDR2 YNFKEQ. The V end was cut by 1 base, the J end by 5 bases, with 11 bases between. This CDR3 comprises 14 residues. CDR3 bases: TGTGCCAGCAGCCAAGTGGGTCAGGGCGAGACCCAGTACTTC. The encoded protein is CASSQVGQGETQYF.

The chain recombines TRBV11-2 with TRBJ2-1; D may be TRBD2 (6 bases). Looked up from germline, CDR1 is SGHAT and CDR2 is FQNNGV. CDR3 size: 13 residues. V lost 5 bases and J 3 bases, leaving 8 bases between the germline ends. The DNA for the CDR3 is TGTGCCAGCAGCCTTAGCGGCTACAATGAGCAGTTCTTC. It codes for CASSLSGYNEQFF.

The rearrangement joins TRBV19 to TRBJ1-5; D remains ambiguous. V lost 0 bases and J lost 1, with 7 bases in between. Germline CDR1 reads LNHDA; CDR2 reads SQIVND (reference sequence). This CDR3 is 15 amino acids long. CDR3 sequence: CASSIDRTSNQPQHF. CDR3 nucleotide sequence: TGTGCCAGTAGTATAGACAGGACGAGCAATCAGCCCCAGCATTTT. The entire variable domain, with the rest obtained from reference TRBV19 and TRBJ1-5, is as follows: DGGITQSPKYLFRKEGQNVTLSCEQNLNHDAMYWYRQDPGQGLRLIYYSQIVNDFQKGDIAEGYSVSREKKESFPLTVTSAQKNPTAFYLCASSIDRTSNQPQHFGDGTRLSIL.

This chain uses TRBV6-5 with TRBJ2-2, with unresolved D. Germline CDR1 reads MNHEY; CDR2 reads SVGAGI. Trimming took off 0 bases at V and 3 bases at J, with 5 bases between the two ends. The length of the CDR3 is 14 residues. The CDR3 protein is CASSYSAYTGELFF. The CDR3 DNA reads TGTGCCAGCAGTTACTCGGCGTACACCGGGGAGCTGTTTTTT.

This clone came up once. The chain joins TRBV6-5 to TRBJ2-7, with 7 bases lining up with TRBD2. Germline CDR1 is MNHEY and CDR2 is SVGAGI. This CDR3 is built from 14 residues. V lost 2 bases, J lost 6 bases, and 7 bases stayed unmatched. CDR3 amino acids: CASSYARWGGEQYF. CDR3 DNA sequence: TGTGCCAGCAGTTACGCCCGATGGGGGGGCGAGCAGTACTTC.

This chain connects TRBV7-8 to TRBJ1-4, with unresolved D. The length of the CDR3 is 15 residues. Trimming stripped 7 bases from V and 0 bases from J, with 12 bases between. Germline CDR1 and CDR2: SGHVS and FQNEAQ. The CDR3 region is CASTLTGSTNEKLFF. The CDR3 nucleotides are TGTGCCAGCACCCTAACGGGGTCAACTAATGAAAAACTGTTTTTT.

This chain connects TRBV9 to TRBJ2-3; D may match TRBD1 or TRBD2 (5 bases each). V was trimmed by 3 bases and J by 6 bases, leaving 17 bases between them. This CDR3 is built from 15 residues. Germline CDR1 reads SGDLS; CDR2 reads YYNGEE. The CDR3 spells CASSASGTPFDTQYF. The CDR3, as DNA: TGTGCCAGCAGCGCCTCCGGGACCCCTTTTGATACGCAGTATTTT. Looking up the rest from reference TRBV9 and TRBJ2-3 gives the full variable domain: DSGVTQTPKHLITATGQRVTLRCSPRSGDLSVYWYQQSLDQGLQFLIQYYNGEERAKGNILERFSAQQFPDLHSELNLSSLELGDSALYFCASSASGTPFDTQYFGPGTRLTVL.

J is TRBJ2-1 and V is TRBV11-2; 11 bases are a match to TRBD2. Germline V lookup: CDR1 SGHAT, CDR2 FQNNGV. Trimming removed 5 bases from V and 8 bases from J; junction bases left unmatched: 11. The CDR3 totals 16 residues. CDR3 coding DNA: TGTGCCAGCAGCCCCCGGACTAGCGGGTCCCTGTATGAGCAGTTCTTC. Translating it yields CASSPRTSGSLYEQFF.

V gene TRBV5-1 combines with J gene TRBJ2-7; 13 bases fit TRBD2. Looked up from germline, CDR1 is SGHRS and CDR2 is YFSETQ. CDR3 length: 17 amino acids. V shed 4 bases, J shed 5 bases, and the junction held 12 bases outside the gene matches. The CDR3 is CASSEGLAGFPPHEQYF. Here the CDR3 DNA reads TGCGCCAGCAGCGAGGGACTAGCGGGATTCCCTCCCCACGAGCAGTACTTC.

V usage is TRBV4-1 and J usage is TRBJ2-1, with D possibly being TRBD1 (7 bases). CDR3 size: 14 residues. Germline V gene lookup returns CDR1 MGHRA and CDR2 YSYEKL. V was shortened by 1 base and J by 8 bases, with 12 bases between the two germline ends. CDR3 residues: CASSQGRGPDEQFF. In nucleotides, the CDR3 is TGCGCCAGCAGCCAAGGGAGGGGGCCGGATGAGCAGTTCTTC.

As to this clone: The sample has other DNA sequences that encode this CDR3 too. J is TRBJ2-1 and V is TRBV7-3, with 11 bases fitting TRBD2. V was pared by 5 bases and J by 4 bases, with 4 bases of the junction left unmatched. The germline V gene encodes CDR1 SGHTA and CDR2 FQGTGA. The CDR3 is made up of 15 amino acids. The CDR3 DNA reads TGTGCCAGCAGCGCCGGGACTAGCGGATACAATGAGCAGTTCTTC. This codes for CASSAGTSGYNEQFF.

The chain employs TRBV19 and TRBJ2-1; D might be TRBD1 (5 bases). V lost 2 bases to trimming and J lost 1 base, with 9 bases between them. This CDR3 comprises 15 residues. Germline CDR1 and CDR2: LNHDA and SQIVND (reference sequence). Here the CDR3 DNA reads TGTGCCAGTAGTATAAAAGCAGGGTCCTACAATGAGCAGTTCTTC. Its protein is CASSIKAGSYNEQFF.

This clone appeared once. The chain links TRBV6-5 to TRBJ1-2, with unresolved D. The length of the CDR3 is 15 residues. CDR1 is MNHEY, CDR2 SVGAGI, per germline. Trimming removed 1 base at V and 3 bases at J, with 12 bases between. CDR3 protein: CASSYYAGPHYGYTF. CDR3 DNA sequence: TGTGCCAGCAGTTACTACGCCGGGCCCCACTATGGCTACACCTTC.

The rearrangement joins TRBV11-2 to TRBJ1-2, with D hard to call. This CDR3 is 17 amino acids long. The germline V gene encodes CDR1 SGHAT and CDR2 FQNNGV. V was clipped by 7 bases and J by 0 bases, with 21 bases between them. The CDR3 loop is CASITPPGVNPNYGYTF. CDR3 nucleotides: TGTGCCAGCATCACCCCCCCAGGCGTAAATCCTAACTATGGCTACACCTTC. Complete variable domain (other parts from reference TRBV11-2 and TRBJ1-2): EAGVAQSPRYKIIEKRQSVAFWCNPISGHATLYWYQQILGQGPKLLIQFQNNGVVDDSQLPKDRFSAERLKGVDSTLKIQPAKLEDSAVYLCASITPPGVNPNYGYTFGSGTRLTVV.